A selection of T cell receptor beta chains follows, all from one sample in a study of cytomegalovirus exposure and HLA in healthy donors. The assay was immunoSEQ multiplex PCR, and TCRdb's table has in-frame clones only and misses some. The sample includes 110,000 to 150,000 clones, approximately 71% of them seen just once. Sequences were obtained from PBMCs. These receptors originate from a woman between 45 and 60 years old in good health and CMV-seronegative. Each CDR3 is given with its conserved first and last residue. The order of the fields is clone size, V gene, J gene, D gene, CDR3 protein, CDR3 DNA. D genes are given only for firm matches. A row's size may be missing; if present it is once, few, many or a size class.

clone size: NA
V gene: TRBV9
J gene: TRBJ2-3
D gene: NA
CDR3 protein: CASSVAPGGTDTQYF
CDR3 DNA: TGTGCCAGCAGCGTAGCCCCAGGCGGCACAGATACGCAGTATTTT

clone size: NA
V gene: TRBV9
J gene: TRBJ2-7
D gene: TRBD2
CDR3 protein: CASSVGLAGGIYEQYF
CDR3 DNA: TGTGCCAGCAGCGTTGGGCTAGCGGGGGGCATCTACGAGCAGTACTTC

clone size: NA
V gene: TRBV5-1
J gene: TRBJ2-1
D gene: TRBD1
CDR3 protein: CASSWQGQGDNEQFF
CDR3 DNA: TGCGCCAGCAGCTGGCAGGGACAGGGAGACAATGAGCAGTTCTTC

clone size: NA
V gene: TRBV6-1
J gene: TRBJ2-1
D gene: TRBD1
CDR3 protein: CASSEETGGYNEQFF
CDR3 DNA: TGTGCCAGCAGTGAGGAGACAGGGGGCTACAATGAGCAGTTCTTC

clone size: NA
V gene: TRBV5-1
J gene: TRBJ2-7
D gene: TRBD1
CDR3 protein: CASGSLGQGPHEQYF
CDR3 DNA: TGCGCCAGCGGGTCTTTGGGACAGGGGCCCCACGAGCAGTACTTC

clone size: NA
V gene: TRBV9
J gene: TRBJ2-1
D gene: TRBD2
CDR3 protein: CASSAPGGGGSYNEQFF
CDR3 DNA: TGTGCCAGCAGCGCACCGGGGGGGGGCGGCTCCTACAATGAGCAGTTCTTC

clone size: few
V gene: TRBV5-6
J gene: TRBJ2-3
D gene: TRBD2
CDR3 protein: CASTPAGGPTTDTQYF
CDR3 DNA: TGTGCCAGCACTCCTGCGGGGGGGCCAACCACAGATACGCAGTATTTT

clone size: few
V gene: TRBV2
J gene: TRBJ1-1
D gene: NA
CDR3 protein: CASSTGTEAFF
CDR3 DNA: TGTGCCAGCAGTACCGGGACAGAAGCTTTCTTT

clone size: NA
V gene: TRBV5-5
J gene: TRBJ2-7
D gene: NA
CDR3 protein: CASSSAPDVRREAWEQYF
CDR3 DNA: TGTGCCAGCAGCTCGGCCCCGGACGTACGAAGGGAGGCTTGGGAGCAGTACTTC

clone size: few
V gene: TRBV7-7
J gene: TRBJ2-1
D gene: TRBD1
CDR3 protein: CASSPGDREYNEQFF
CDR3 DNA: TGTGCTAGCAGCCCCGGGGACAGGGAATACAATGAGCAGTTCTTC

clone size: NA
V gene: TRBV9
J gene: TRBJ2-5
D gene: TRBD1
CDR3 protein: CASSFGRGQGIQETQYF
CDR3 DNA: TGTGCCAGCAGCTTCGGCAGGGGACAGGGGATTCAAGAGACCCAGTACTTC

clone size: NA
V gene: TRBV11-3
J gene: TRBJ2-5
D gene: NA
CDR3 protein: CASSLDPRQETQYF
CDR3 DNA: TGTGCCAGCAGCTTAGATCCGCGCCAAGAGACCCAGTACTTC

clone size: NA
V gene: TRBV7-9
J gene: TRBJ2-5
D gene: TRBD1
CDR3 protein: CASSQVGQGTKETQYF
CDR3 DNA: TGTGCCAGCAGCCAAGTGGGACAGGGGACTAAAGAGACCCAGTACTTC

clone size: NA
V gene: TRBV9
J gene: TRBJ1-2
D gene: NA
CDR3 protein: CASSVDGEGGSYGYTF
CDR3 DNA: TGTGCCAGCAGCGTAGACGGGGAAGGGGGATCCTATGGCTACACCTTC

clone size: NA
V gene: TRBV27
J gene: TRBJ1-5
D gene: TRBD1
CDR3 protein: CASSMAGGLVGNQPQHF
CDR3 DNA: TGTGCCAGCAGTATGGCAGGGGGTTTGGTGGGCAATCAGCCCCAGCATTTT

clone size: NA
V gene: TRBV11-2
J gene: TRBJ1-2
D gene: TRBD1
CDR3 protein: CASSLQRQGHGYTF
CDR3 DNA: TGTGCCAGCAGCCTACAAAGACAGGGCCACGGCTACACCTTC

clone size: few
V gene: TRBV5-4
J gene: TRBJ2-2
D gene: NA
CDR3 protein: CASSSTQAHTGELFF
CDR3 DNA: TGTGCCAGCAGCTCGACCCAGGCGCACACCGGGGAGCTGTTTTTT

clone size: NA
V gene: TRBV5-6
J gene: TRBJ2-3
D gene: NA
CDR3 protein: CASSSEWNTQYF
CDR3 DNA: TGTGCCAGCAGCTCGGAGTGGAATACGCAGTATTTT

clone size: NA
V gene: TRBV6-5
J gene: TRBJ2-1
D gene: NA
CDR3 protein: CASSLSESSYNEQFF
CDR3 DNA: TGTGCCAGCAGTTTGAGCGAGAGCTCCTACAATGAGCAGTTCTTC

clone size: NA
V gene: TRBV10-1
J gene: TRBJ2-3
D gene: NA
CDR3 protein: CASSLGHELSTDTQYF
CDR3 DNA: TGCGCCAGCAGCCTCGGACACGAACTTAGCACAGATACGCAGTATTTT

clone size: NA
V gene: TRBV10-3
J gene: TRBJ2-7
D gene: NA
CDR3 protein: CAISPDSSYEQYF
CDR3 DNA: TGTGCCATCAGTCCTGACAGCTCCTACGAGCAGTACTTC

clone size: NA
V gene: TRBV5-1
J gene: TRBJ2-3
D gene: TRBD1
CDR3 protein: CASSLVGGQGYRDTQYF
CDR3 DNA: TGCGCCAGCAGCTTGGTCGGGGGACAGGGGTATAGGGATACGCAGTATTTT

clone size: few
V gene: TRBV2
J gene: TRBJ2-7
D gene: NA
CDR3 protein: CASSLSFYGYEQYF
CDR3 DNA: TGTGCCAGCAGTCTGAGCTTTTACGGCTACGAGCAGTACTTC

clone size: NA
V gene: TRBV5-1
J gene: TRBJ2-2
D gene: NA
CDR3 protein: CASSIQGTGELFF
CDR3 DNA: TGCGCCAGCAGCATACAGGGCACCGGGGAGCTGTTTTTT

clone size: NA
V gene: TRBV2
J gene: TRBJ1-5
D gene: TRBD1
CDR3 protein: CASSWGQAINQPQHF
CDR3 DNA: TGTGCCAGCAGTTGGGGACAGGCGATAAATCAGCCCCAGCATTTT

clone size: NA
V gene: TRBV19
J gene: TRBJ1-3
D gene: TRBD1
CDR3 protein: CASSTPGQAVDTIYF
CDR3 DNA: TGTGCCAGTAGTACTCCGGGACAGGCCGTGGACACCATATATTTT

clone size: NA
V gene: TRBV30
J gene: TRBJ1-1
D gene: NA
CDR3 protein: CAWSVPGEAFF
CDR3 DNA: TGTGCCTGGAGTGTTCCAGGGGAAGCTTTCTTT

clone size: NA
V gene: TRBV27
J gene: TRBJ2-2
D gene: TRBD2
CDR3 protein: CASSSFGGGAGELFF
CDR3 DNA: TGTGCCAGCAGTTCCTTCGGCGGGGGGGCCGGGGAGCTGTTTTTT

clone size: NA
V gene: TRBV5-8
J gene: TRBJ1-2
D gene: TRBD1
CDR3 protein: CASSLAGTGKRYGYTF
CDR3 DNA: TGTGCCAGCAGCTTGGCCGGGACAGGGAAAAGATATGGCTACACCTTC

clone size: NA
V gene: TRBV7-9
J gene: TRBJ2-1
D gene: TRBD1
CDR3 protein: CASNRDRNSYNEQFF
CDR3 DNA: TGTGCCAGCAACCGGGACAGAAACTCCTACAATGAGCAGTTCTTC

clone size: NA
V gene: TRBV5-1
J gene: TRBJ1-5
D gene: NA
CDR3 protein: CASSLEGLGPGQPQHF
CDR3 DNA: TGCGCCAGCAGCTTGGAAGGTCTGGGTCCAGGGCAGCCCCAGCATTTT

clone size: NA
V gene: TRBV7-9
J gene: TRBJ2-7
D gene: TRBD1
CDR3 protein: CASSSNRDRAYEQYF
CDR3 DNA: TGTGCCAGCAGCTCAAACCGGGACAGGGCTTACGAGCAGTACTTC

clone size: NA
V gene: TRBV6-1
J gene: TRBJ1-1
D gene: NA
CDR3 protein: CASSEGHTNTEAFF
CDR3 DNA: TGTGCCAGCAGTGAGGGACACACCAACACTGAAGCTTTCTTT

clone size: NA
V gene: TRBV7-9
J gene: TRBJ2-2
D gene: NA
CDR3 protein: CASSPLRGATGELFF
CDR3 DNA: TGTGCCAGCAGCCCCCTAAGAGGAGCGACCGGGGAGCTGTTTTTT

clone size: NA
V gene: TRBV5-1
J gene: TRBJ2-2
D gene: TRBD1
CDR3 protein: CASSSPRDRILSTGELFF
CDR3 DNA: TGCGCCAGCAGCTCCCCCCGGGACAGAATTCTTAGCACCGGGGAGCTGTTTTTT

clone size: few
V gene: TRBV6-6
J gene: TRBJ1-1
D gene: TRBD1
CDR3 protein: CASSTDREAEAFF
CDR3 DNA: TGTGCCAGCAGCACGGACAGGGAGGCTGAAGCTTTCTTT

clone size: NA
V gene: TRBV9
J gene: TRBJ1-1
D gene: NA
CDR3 protein: CASSPQAYHTEAFF
CDR3 DNA: TGTGCCAGCAGCCCCCAGGCCTACCACACTGAAGCTTTCTTT

clone size: NA
V gene: TRBV5-6
J gene: TRBJ2-7
D gene: TRBD1
CDR3 protein: CASSGKTGDPYEQYF
CDR3 DNA: TGTGCCAGCAGCGGGAAGACAGGGGATCCCTACGAGCAGTACTTC

clone size: NA
V gene: TRBV28
J gene: TRBJ1-2
D gene: TRBD1
CDR3 protein: CASSEGAGGYTF
CDR3 DNA: TGTGCCAGCAGTGAGGGGGCCGGTGGCTACACCTTC

clone size: NA
V gene: TRBV4-2
J gene: TRBJ1-6
D gene: NA
CDR3 protein: CASSQDPVTRVTLHF
CDR3 DNA: TGTGCCAGCAGCCAAGATCCCGTGACGCGGGTGACCCTCCACTTT

clone size: once
V gene: TRBV2
J gene: TRBJ2-3
D gene: NA
CDR3 protein: CASRGLGFSTDTQYF
CDR3 DNA: TGTGCCAGCAGGGGACTCGGGTTCAGCACAGATACGCAGTATTTT

clone size: NA
V gene: TRBV9
J gene: TRBJ2-1
D gene: TRBD2
CDR3 protein: CASTFGGGDNEQFF
CDR3 DNA: TGTGCCAGCACCTTTGGCGGGGGGGACAATGAGCAGTTCTTC

clone size: NA
V gene: TRBV7-2
J gene: TRBJ1-3
D gene: NA
CDR3 protein: CASSDMRGLSGNTIYF
CDR3 DNA: TGTGCCAGCTCAGACATGCGGGGGTTGTCTGGAAACACCATATATTTT

clone size: once
V gene: TRBV7-6
J gene: TRBJ1-3
D gene: NA
CDR3 protein: CASSLATDYSGNTIYF
CDR3 DNA: TGTGCCAGCAGCTTAGCGACCGACTACTCTGGAAACACCATATATTTT

clone size: few
V gene: TRBV7-9
J gene: TRBJ1-1
D gene: TRBD1
CDR3 protein: CSSSSSTGEAFF
CDR3 DNA: TGTTCCAGCAGCTCGTCGACAGGGGAAGCTTTCTTT

clone size: NA
V gene: TRBV5-1
J gene: TRBJ1-3
D gene: NA
CDR3 protein: CASSLTVSGNTIYF
CDR3 DNA: TGCGCCAGCAGCTTGACTGTCTCTGGAAACACCATATATTTT

clone size: NA
V gene: TRBV4-1
J gene: TRBJ2-5
D gene: TRBD2
CDR3 protein: CASSQVASGEETQYF
CDR3 DNA: TGCGCCAGCAGCCAAGTAGCTAGCGGGGAAGAGACCCAGTACTTC

clone size: NA
V gene: TRBV7-9
J gene: TRBJ1-2
D gene: TRBD1
CDR3 protein: CASSLGQSNYGYTF
CDR3 DNA: TGTGCCAGCAGCTTGGGACAGTCTAACTATGGCTACACCTTC